This TCR beta chain stems from a study of cytomegalovirus exposure and HLA in healthy donors. At the level of the study: There were around 100 million unique TCR beta sequences, drawn from about 200 million T cells, in an earlier analysis.

The study, taken as a whole, reports: What a later analysis reportedly showed was that an Asian-associated ancestry cluster had fewer N-insertions than the roughly 670-donor mean. Most of the TCR beta V segments (in an earlier analysis) were productive either about 87% or about 30% of the time. Most TCR sequences were seen very rarely across donors, but some public TCRs occurred in many.

This clone was picked up one time. The antigen remains undetermined. Vbeta (60) and Jbeta (13) primers were used in the PCR. Assay used: immunoSEQ multiplex PCR; TCRdb lists only in-frame clones, some missing. The data show some 150,000 clones, around 77% seen once. The germline V gene has CDR1 SNHLY and CDR2 FYNNEI. The CDR3 spans 15 residues. The V segment lost 6 bases and the J segment 4 bases; nucleotides outside the gene matches: 8. This receptor was taken from a woman aged 45-65 years in good health and CMV-seronegative. This sequence joins TRBV2 and TRBJ2-1, with 8 positions matching TRBD1. What was sequenced was PBMCs. CDR3 sequence reads: CASRDQGAGYNEQFF. The CDR3 bases are TGTGCCAGCAGGGATCAGGGGGCAGGGTACAATGAGCAGTTCTTC.